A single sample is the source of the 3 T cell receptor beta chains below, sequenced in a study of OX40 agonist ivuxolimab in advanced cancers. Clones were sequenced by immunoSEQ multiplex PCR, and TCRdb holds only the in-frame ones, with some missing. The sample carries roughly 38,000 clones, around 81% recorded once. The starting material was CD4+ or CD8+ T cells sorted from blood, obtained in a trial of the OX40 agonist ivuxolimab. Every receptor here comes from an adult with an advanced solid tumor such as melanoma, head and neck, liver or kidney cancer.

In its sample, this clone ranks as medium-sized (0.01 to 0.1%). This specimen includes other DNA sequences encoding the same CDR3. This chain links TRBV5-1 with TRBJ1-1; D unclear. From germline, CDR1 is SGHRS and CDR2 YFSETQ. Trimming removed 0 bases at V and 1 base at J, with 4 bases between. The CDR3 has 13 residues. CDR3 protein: CASSLGGNTEAFF. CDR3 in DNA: TGCGCCAGCAGCTTGGGGGGGAACACTGAAGCTTTCTTT.

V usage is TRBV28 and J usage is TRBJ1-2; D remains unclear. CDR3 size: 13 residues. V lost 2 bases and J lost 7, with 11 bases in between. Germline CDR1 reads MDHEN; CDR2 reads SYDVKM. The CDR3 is CASSLLGSGGYTF. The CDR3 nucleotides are TGTGCCAGCAGTTTACTCGGGAGTGGTGGCTACACCTTC.

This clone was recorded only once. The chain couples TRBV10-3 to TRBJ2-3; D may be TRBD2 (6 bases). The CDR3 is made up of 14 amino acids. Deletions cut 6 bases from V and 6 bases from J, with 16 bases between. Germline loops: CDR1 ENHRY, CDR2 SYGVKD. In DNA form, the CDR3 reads TGTGCCATCAGCCCGGGTTACGGAGGGGATACGCAGTATTTT. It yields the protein CAISPGYGGDTQYF.